This TCR beta chain was sequenced in a study of T-cell memory formation after mild COVID-19. About the research overall: Largely donor-specific sequence clusters came from two donors.

Findings and caveats of the study: Within pre-infection memory, some responding clones were found, suggesting cross-reactive memory joined. Mostly located in CM and EM were contracting CD4+ clones, with contracting CD8+ clones located in EMRA.

The germline V gene has CDR1 SGHDT and CDR2 YYEEEE. J lost 6 bases, V lost 4 bases, and 14 bases had no gene match. CDR3 length: 18 amino acids. After 5'RACE with constant-segment primers, TCR alpha and TCR beta cDNA libraries carrying sample barcodes and UMIs were obtained. TCRdb used MiXCR to reprocess the 5' RACE reads, holding one entry per CDR3 protein. The data show hundreds of thousands of distinct CDR3 sequences, with less than 25% seen just once and 8.4% held by the top ten. A few counts support this clonotype. Its antigen is undetermined. The source is an adult woman who had mild COVID-19 (a few samples of this study predate the infection). Cell type and time point are not known. The specimen was PBMCs or a T cell subset sorted from them (not recorded which). This rearrangement joins TRBV5-6 to TRBJ2-2; 11 nucleotides line up with TRBD2. The CDR3 coding sequence is TGTGCCAGCAGCCCCATACATACTAGCGGGAGAAGGGCCGGGGAGCTGTTTTTT. It is translated as CASSPIHTSGRRAGELFF.